Each of the 6 T cell receptor beta chains below was sequenced from the same sample in a study of OX40 agonist ivuxolimab in advanced cancers. Produced via immunoSEQ multiplex PCR; TCRdb's table is partial and in-frame only. Here the sample spans fewer than 60,000 clones, 80% being singletons. Sample: CD4+ or CD8+ T cells sorted from blood, taken in a trial of the OX40 agonist ivuxolimab. These receptor sequences come from an adult with an advanced solid tumor such as melanoma, head and neck, liver or kidney cancer.

CDR3 in DNA: TGTGCCAGTAAGGGTCTAGCTAACTATGGCTACACCTTC. Protein: CASKGLANYGYTF. The chain carries TRBV19 and TRBJ1-2; no definite D call. Germline loops: CDR1 LNHDA, CDR2 SQIVND (reference sequence). The CDR3 totals 13 residues. The ends were cut back, 7 bases at V and 0 bases at J, with 9 bases in the middle.

This clone was counted between two and nine times. CDR3 bases: TGTGCCAGCAGCTTAGAATTCACGCCGCCAACCTTC. This gives the protein CASSLEFTPPTF. The chain carries TRBV11-3 and TRBJ1-2; D gene uncertain. Germline V lookup: CDR1 SGHNT, CDR2 YENEEA. The V end lost 0 bases, the J end lost 14 bases, and 13 bases lay between the germline ends. This CDR3 comprises 12 residues. Together with reference TRBV11-3 and TRBJ1-2, the CDR3 gives the full variable domain: EAGVVQSPRYKIIEKKQPVAFWCNPISGHNTLYWYLQNLGQGPELLIRYENEEAVDDSQLPKDRFSAERLKGVDSTLKIQPAELGDSAVYLCASSLEFTPPTFGSGTRLTVV.

The gene calls are TRBV18 and TRBJ1-1; TRBD1 matches at 7 bases. V trimming: 1 base; J trimming: 2 bases; junction bases outside the gene matches: 10. The CDR3 runs to 17 residues. Germline V gene data show CDR1 as KGHSH and CDR2 as LQKENI. The CDR3 region has the DNA TGTGCCAGCTCACCACTGGGACAGACCAATTCCAACACTGAAGCTTTCTTT. It encodes CASSPLGQTNSNTEAFF.

This chain links TRBV7-3 with TRBJ2-3; D perhaps matches TRBD1 (6 bases). With 1 base removed from V and 2 bases from J, the gap between germline ends came to 10 bases. The CDR3 consists of 15 residues. CDR1 is SGHTA and CDR2 is FQGTGA in the germline V gene. CDR3 nucleotides: TGTGCCAGCAGCTTAAGAGACAGGTTCACAGATACGCAGTATTTT. It specifies CASSLRDRFTDTQYF.

The chain links TRBV7-2 to TRBJ2-3; D gene uncertain. Between the trimmed V and J ends, which lost 3 bases and 0 bases, there was a span of 10 bases. The germline V gene has CDR1 SGHTA and CDR2 FQGNSA. The CDR3 contains 15 residues. The CDR3 DNA is TGTGCCAGCAGCTTTCAGCTTATTAGCACAGATACGCAGTATTTT. Translation gives CASSFQLISTDTQYF.

V is TRBV7-2 and J is TRBJ2-1; no clear D. The germline V gene has CDR1 SGHTA and CDR2 FQGNSA. The V end lost 1 base, the J end lost 6 bases, and 13 bases lay between the germline ends. The CDR3 extends over 15 amino acids. CDR3 residues: CASSLGLGKGNEQFF. The CDR3 coding sequence is TGTGCCAGCAGCTTAGGTCTAGGTAAGGGCAATGAGCAGTTCTTC.